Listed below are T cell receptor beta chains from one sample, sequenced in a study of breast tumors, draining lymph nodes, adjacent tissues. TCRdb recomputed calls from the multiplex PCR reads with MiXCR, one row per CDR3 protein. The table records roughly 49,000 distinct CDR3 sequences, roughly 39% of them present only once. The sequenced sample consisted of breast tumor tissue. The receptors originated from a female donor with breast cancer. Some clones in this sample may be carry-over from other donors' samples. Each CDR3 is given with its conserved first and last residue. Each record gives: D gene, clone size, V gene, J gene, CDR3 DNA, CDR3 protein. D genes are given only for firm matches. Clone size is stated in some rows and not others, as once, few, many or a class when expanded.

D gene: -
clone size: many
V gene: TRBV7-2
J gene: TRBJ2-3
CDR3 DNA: TGTGCCAGCACCGAGGGGATAGGGACAGATACGCAGTATTTT
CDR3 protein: CASTEGIGTDTQYF

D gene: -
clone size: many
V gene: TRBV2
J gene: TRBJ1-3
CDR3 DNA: TGTGCCAGCAGGGACGGTGGCGGGACCACTAGAAACACCATATATTTT
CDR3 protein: CASRDGGGTTRNTIYF

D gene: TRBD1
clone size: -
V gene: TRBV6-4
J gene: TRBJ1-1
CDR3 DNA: TGTGCCAGCAGCCGGACAGGGGACATTACGAACACTGAAGCTTTCTTT
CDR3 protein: CASSRTGDITNTEAFF

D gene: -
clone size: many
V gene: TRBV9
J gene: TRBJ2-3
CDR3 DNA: TGTGCCAGCAGCGTAGGACTAGAGTCGGATACGCAGTATTTT
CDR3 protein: CASSVGLESDTQYF

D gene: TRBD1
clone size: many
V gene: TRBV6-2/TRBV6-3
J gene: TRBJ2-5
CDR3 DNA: TGTGCCAGCAGTCCCGGGACAGGGAGGCAAGAGACCCAGTACTTC
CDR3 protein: CASSPGTGRQETQYF

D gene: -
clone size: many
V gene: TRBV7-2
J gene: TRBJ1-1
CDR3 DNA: TGTGCCAGCAGCCCAACAGAGAACACTGAAGCTTTCTTT
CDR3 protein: CASSPTENTEAFF

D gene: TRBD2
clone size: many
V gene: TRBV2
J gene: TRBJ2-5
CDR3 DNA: TGTGCCAGCAGGCTGGGGGGGTCCAAAGAGACCCAGTACTTC
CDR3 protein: CASRLGGSKETQYF

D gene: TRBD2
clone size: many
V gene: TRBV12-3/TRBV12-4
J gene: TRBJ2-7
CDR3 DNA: TGTGCCAGCAGTCCCCGAGGGAGGGATTACGAGCAGTACTTC
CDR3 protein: CASSPRGRDYEQYF

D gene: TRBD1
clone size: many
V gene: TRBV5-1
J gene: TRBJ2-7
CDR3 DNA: TGCGCCAGCAGCTTCTCCCAGGGACAGACCTACGAGCAGTACTTC
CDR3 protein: CASSFSQGQTYEQYF

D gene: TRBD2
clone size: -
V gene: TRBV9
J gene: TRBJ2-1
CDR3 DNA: TGTGCCAGCAGCCCTTCGACTAGCGGGAGCTTAAGCAATGAGCAGTTCTTC
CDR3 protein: CASSPSTSGSLSNEQFF

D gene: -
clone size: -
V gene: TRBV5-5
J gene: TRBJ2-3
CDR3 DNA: TGTGCCAGCAGCTTGGACGGGGGCTCCACAGATACGCAGTATTTT
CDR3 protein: CASSLDGGSTDTQYF

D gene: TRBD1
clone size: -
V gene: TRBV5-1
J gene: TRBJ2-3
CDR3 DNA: TGCGCCAGCAGCTTGGCAGGGGGAGATACGCAGTATTTT
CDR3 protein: CASSLAGGDTQYF

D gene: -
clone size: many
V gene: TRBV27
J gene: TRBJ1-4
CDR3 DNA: TGTGCCAGCAGTCCATCCGGGACGTGGGGTGAAAAACTGTTTTTT
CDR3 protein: CASSPSGTWGEKLFF

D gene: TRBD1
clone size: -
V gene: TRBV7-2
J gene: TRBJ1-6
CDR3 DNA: TGTGCCAGCAGCCGTACAGGGGGGACAGGTTCGGATTCACCCCTCCACTTT
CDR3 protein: CASSRTGGTGSDSPLHF

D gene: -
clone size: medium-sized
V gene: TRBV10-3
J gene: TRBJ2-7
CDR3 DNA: TGTGCCATCAGTGAGCCCGACAAATCCTACGAGCAGTACTTC
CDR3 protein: CAISEPDKSYEQYF

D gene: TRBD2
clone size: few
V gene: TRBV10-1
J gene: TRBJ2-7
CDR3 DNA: TGCGCCAGCAGTGACGGGACTAGCGGGAGATCCGAGCAGTACTTC
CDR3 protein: CASSDGTSGRSEQYF

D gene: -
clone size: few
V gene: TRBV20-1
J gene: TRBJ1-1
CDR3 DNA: TGCAGTGCTAGGGGGGGGGCGCGGAGAACTGAAGCTTTCTTT
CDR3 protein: CSARGGARRTEAFF

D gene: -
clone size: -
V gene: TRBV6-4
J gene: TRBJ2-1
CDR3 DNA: TGTGCCAGCAGTAACTCTGAAAATGAGCAGTTCTTC
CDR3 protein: CASSNSENEQFF